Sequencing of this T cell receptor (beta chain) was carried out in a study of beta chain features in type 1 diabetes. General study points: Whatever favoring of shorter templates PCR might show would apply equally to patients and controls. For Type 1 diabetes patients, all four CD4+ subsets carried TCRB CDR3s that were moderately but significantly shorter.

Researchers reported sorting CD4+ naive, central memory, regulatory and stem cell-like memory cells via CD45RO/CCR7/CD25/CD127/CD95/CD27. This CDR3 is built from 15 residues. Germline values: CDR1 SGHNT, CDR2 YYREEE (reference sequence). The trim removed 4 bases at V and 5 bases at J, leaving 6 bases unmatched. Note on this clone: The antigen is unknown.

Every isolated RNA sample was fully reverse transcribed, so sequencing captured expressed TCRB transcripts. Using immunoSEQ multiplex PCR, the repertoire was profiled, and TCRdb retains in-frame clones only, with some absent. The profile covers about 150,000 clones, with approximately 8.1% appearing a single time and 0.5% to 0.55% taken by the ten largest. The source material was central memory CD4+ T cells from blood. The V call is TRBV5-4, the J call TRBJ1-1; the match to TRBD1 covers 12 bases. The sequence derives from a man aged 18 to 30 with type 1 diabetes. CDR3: CASSDRDRGRTEAFF. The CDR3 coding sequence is TGTGCCAGCAGCGACCGGGACAGGGGGCGGACTGAAGCTTTCTTT.